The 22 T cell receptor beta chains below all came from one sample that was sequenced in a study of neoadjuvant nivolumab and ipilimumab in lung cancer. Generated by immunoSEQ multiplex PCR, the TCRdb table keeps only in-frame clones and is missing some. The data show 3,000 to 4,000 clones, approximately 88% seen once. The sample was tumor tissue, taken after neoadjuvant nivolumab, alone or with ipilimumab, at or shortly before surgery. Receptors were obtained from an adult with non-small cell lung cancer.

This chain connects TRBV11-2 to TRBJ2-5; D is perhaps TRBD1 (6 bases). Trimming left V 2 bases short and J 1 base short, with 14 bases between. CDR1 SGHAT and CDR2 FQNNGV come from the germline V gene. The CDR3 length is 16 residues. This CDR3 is CASSLKQGPFQETQYF. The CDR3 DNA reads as TGTGCCAGCAGCTTAAAACAGGGCCCCTTCCAAGAGACCCAGTACTTC.

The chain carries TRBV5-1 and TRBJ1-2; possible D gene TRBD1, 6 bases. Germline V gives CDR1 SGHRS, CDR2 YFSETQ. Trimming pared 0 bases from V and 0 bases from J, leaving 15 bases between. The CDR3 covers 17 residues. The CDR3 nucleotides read TGCGCCAGCAGCTTGGCAGTAGGGGGGACGACTAACTATGGCTACACCTTC. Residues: CASSLAVGGTTNYGYTF.

The CDR3 reads CASSNGRLYNEQFF. The CDR3 nucleotides are TGTGCCAGTAGTAATGGGAGGCTCTACAATGAGCAGTTCTTC. The V and J genes are TRBV19 and TRBJ2-1; possible D gene TRBD2, 6 bases. Germline lookup yields CDR1 LNHDA and CDR2 SQIVND (reference sequence). This CDR3 comprises 14 residues. Trimming shortened V by 4 bases and J by 3 bases, and 10 bases separated the two germline ends.

CDR3 protein: CASSLGTSSYEQYF. Here the CDR3 DNA reads TGTGCCAGCAGTCTTGGGACTAGCTCCTACGAGCAGTACTTC. V usage is TRBV11-2 and J usage is TRBJ2-7, with 8 bases matching TRBD2. This CDR3 is built from 14 residues. J lost 0 bases, V lost 6 bases, and 4 bases had no gene match. Germline CDR1 is SGHAT and CDR2 is FQNNGV.

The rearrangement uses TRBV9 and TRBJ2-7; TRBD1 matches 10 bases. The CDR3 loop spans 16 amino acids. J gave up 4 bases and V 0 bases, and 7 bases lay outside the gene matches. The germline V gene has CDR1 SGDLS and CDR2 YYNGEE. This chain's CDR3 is CASSVAPGQGNYEQYF. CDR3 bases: TGTGCCAGCAGCGTAGCTCCGGGACAGGGGAATTACGAGCAGTACTTC.

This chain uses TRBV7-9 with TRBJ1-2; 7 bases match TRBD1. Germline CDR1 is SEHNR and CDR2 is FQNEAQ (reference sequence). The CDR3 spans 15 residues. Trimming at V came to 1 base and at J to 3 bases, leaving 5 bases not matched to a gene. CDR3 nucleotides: TGTGCCAGCAGCTTAGACAGGGGCATCGACTATGGCTACACCTTC. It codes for CASSLDRGIDYGYTF.

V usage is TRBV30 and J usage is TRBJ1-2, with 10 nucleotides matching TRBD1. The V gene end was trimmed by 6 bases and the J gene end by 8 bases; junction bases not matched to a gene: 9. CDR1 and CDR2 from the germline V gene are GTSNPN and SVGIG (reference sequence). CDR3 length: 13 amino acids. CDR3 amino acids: CACMTGGKEGYTF. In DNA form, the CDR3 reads TGTGCCTGTATGACAGGGGGCAAGGAGGGCTACACCTTC.

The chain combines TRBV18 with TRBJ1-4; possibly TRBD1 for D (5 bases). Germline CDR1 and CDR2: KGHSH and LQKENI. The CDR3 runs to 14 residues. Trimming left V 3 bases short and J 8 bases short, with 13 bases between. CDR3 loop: CASSPIQAREKLFF. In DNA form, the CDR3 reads TGTGCCAGCTCACCTATACAGGCGCGGGAAAAACTGTTTTTT.

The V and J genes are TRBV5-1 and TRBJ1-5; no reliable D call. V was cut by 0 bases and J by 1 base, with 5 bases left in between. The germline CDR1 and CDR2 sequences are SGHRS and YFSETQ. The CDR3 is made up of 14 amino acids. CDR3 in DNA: TGCGCCAGCAGCTTGGACGGAAGCAATCAGCCCCAGCATTTT. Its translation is CASSLDGSNQPQHF.

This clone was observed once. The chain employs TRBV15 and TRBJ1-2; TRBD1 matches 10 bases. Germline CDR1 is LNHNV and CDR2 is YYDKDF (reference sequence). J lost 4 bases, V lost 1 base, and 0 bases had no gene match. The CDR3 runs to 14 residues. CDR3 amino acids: CATSRGTGGYGYTF. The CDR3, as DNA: TGTGCCACCAGCAGAGGGACAGGGGGCTATGGCTACACCTTC.

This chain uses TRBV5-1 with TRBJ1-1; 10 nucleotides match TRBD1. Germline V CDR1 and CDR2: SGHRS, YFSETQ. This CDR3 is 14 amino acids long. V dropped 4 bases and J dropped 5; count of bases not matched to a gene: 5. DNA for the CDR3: TGCGCCAGCAGCCCGACAGGGGGCTTGACTGAAGCTTTCTTT. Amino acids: CASSPTGGLTEAFF.

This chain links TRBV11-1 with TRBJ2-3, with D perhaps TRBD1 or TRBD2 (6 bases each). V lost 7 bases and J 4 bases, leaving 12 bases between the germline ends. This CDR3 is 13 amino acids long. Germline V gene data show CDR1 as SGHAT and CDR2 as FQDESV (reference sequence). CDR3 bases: TGTGCCAGCAACCTGGGGGGCCCAGATACGCAGTATTTT. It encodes CASNLGGPDTQYF.

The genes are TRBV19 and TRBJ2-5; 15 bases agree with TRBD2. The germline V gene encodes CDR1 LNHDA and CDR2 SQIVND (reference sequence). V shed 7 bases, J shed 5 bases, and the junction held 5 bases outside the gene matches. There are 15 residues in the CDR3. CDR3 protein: CASTRTSGGVETQYF. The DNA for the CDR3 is TGTGCCAGTACCAGGACTAGCGGGGGGGTGGAGACCCAGTACTTC. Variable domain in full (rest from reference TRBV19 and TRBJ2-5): DGGITQSPKYLFRKEGQNVTLSCEQNLNHDAMYWYRQDPGQGLRLIYYSQIVNDFQKGDIAEGYSVSREKKESFPLTVTSAQKNPTAFYLCASTRTSGGVETQYFGPGTRLLVL.

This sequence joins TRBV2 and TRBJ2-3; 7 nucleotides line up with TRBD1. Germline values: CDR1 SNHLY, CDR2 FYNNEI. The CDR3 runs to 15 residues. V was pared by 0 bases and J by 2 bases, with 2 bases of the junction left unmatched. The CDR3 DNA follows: TGTGCCAGCAGTGAAGCGGACAGGCCCACAGATACGCAGTATTTT. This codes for CASSEADRPTDTQYF.

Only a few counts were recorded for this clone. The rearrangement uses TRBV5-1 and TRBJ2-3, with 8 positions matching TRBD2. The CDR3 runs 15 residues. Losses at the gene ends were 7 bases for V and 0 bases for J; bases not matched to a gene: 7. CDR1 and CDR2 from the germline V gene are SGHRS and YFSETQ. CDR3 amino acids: CASGRGDPSTDTQYF. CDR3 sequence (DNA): TGCGCCAGCGGGCGGGGGGACCCAAGCACAGATACGCAGTATTTT.

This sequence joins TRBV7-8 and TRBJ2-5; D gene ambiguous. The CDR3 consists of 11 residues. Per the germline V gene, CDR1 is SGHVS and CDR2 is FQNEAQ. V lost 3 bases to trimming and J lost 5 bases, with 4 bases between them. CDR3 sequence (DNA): TGTGCCAGCAGCTTTGGGGAGACCCAGTACTTC. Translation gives CASSFGETQYF.

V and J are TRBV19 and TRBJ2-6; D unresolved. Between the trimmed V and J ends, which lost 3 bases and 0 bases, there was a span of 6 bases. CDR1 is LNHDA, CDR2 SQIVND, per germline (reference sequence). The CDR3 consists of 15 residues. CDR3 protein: CASSILFSGANVLTF. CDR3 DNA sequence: TGTGCCAGTAGTATTTTGTTCTCTGGGGCCAACGTCCTGACTTTC.

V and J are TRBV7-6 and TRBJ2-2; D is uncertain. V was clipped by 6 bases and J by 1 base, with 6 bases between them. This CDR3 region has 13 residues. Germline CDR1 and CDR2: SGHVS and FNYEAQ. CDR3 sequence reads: CASSSMNTGELFF. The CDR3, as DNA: TGTGCCAGCAGTTCGATGAACACCGGGGAGCTGTTTTTT.

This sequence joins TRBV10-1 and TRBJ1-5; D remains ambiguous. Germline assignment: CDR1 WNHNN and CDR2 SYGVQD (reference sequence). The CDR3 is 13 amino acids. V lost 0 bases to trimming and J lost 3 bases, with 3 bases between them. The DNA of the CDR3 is TGCGCCAGCAGTGAGTCGGTCAATCAGCCCCAGCATTTT. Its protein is CASSESVNQPQHF.

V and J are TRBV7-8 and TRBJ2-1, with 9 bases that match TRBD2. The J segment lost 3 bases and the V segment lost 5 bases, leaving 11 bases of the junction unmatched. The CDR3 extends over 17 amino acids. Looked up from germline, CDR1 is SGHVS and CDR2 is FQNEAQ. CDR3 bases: TGTGCCAGCAGCCCGAGGTTAGGCGGGGGGGTCTACAATGAGCAGTTCTTC. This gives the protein CASSPRLGGGVYNEQFF.

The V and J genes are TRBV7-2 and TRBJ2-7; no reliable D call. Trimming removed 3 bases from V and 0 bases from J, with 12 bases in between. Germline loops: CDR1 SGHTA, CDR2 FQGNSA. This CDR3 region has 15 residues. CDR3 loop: CASSLSFASSYEQYF. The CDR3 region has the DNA TGTGCCAGCAGCTTGTCATTCGCTAGCTCCTACGAGCAGTACTTC.

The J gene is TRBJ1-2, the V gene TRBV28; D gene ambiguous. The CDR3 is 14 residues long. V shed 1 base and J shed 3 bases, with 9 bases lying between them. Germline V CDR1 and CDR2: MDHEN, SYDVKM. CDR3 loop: CASSLSGQDYGYTF. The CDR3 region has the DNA TGTGCCAGCAGTTTATCTGGGCAGGACTATGGCTACACCTTC.